The T cell receptor beta chain under discussion was sequenced for a study of T cells in tuberculosis. Cells were sorted from thawed PBMC rested overnight and stained with GMM-loaded CD1B tetramer, viability dye and anti-CD3. CD1B tetramers were loaded with Rhodococcus equi-derived C32 glucose monomycolate. No alpha-beta pairing information exists for these sequences. Sequenced by immunoSEQ multiplex PCR; TCRdb stores in-frame clones only, minus some. The sample lists approximately 59,000 clones; approximately 88% were seen once. The CDR3 extends over 14 amino acids. The germline V gene has CDR1 LGHNA and CDR2 YSLEER. Trimming cost V 3 bases and J 2 bases, with 10 bases left between them.

The gene calls are TRBV4-3 and TRBJ2-5; D is perhaps TRBD2 (5 bases). This TCR was sampled from an adult woman with latent tuberculosis. The sample taken for sequencing was CD1b-GMM tetramer-negative cells sorted from PBMCs. As DNA, the CDR3 is TGCGCCAGCAGCCACATTACTAGGCAAGAGACCCAGTACTTC. Residues: CASSHITRQETQYF.